The T cell receptor (beta chain) under discussion was sequenced for a study of T cell repertoires in urothelial bladder cancer (dated by TCRdb to about 2019). Broadly, across the study: Clinical stages of the 12 resected lesions were three cT0, three cTa, three cT1 and three cT2 or greater. In the study, clonality of the TCR repertoire in bladder tumors was compared against clonality in benign bladder inflammation. A total of approximately 12 patients who had bladder lesions and were undergoing transurethral resection were prospectively identified. A total of approximately eleven resected bladder lesions, made up of urothelial carcinoma (UC+) and benign (UC-) specimens, were studied. Study-level results and caveats: A median tumor infiltrating lymphocyte percentage of about 1.8% was observed in carcinoma specimens, compared with about 13% in benign specimens. In carcinoma specimens, one T-cell clone made up as much as 17% of infiltrating lymphocytes, versus over 1.5% in benign specimens. Urothelial carcinoma specimens had a median of approximately 6,000 T cells, fewer than the median of 25,872 seen in benign specimens.

Bladder lesion specimens were collected at transurethral resection and stored at -80C. DNA was isolated from bladder specimens obtained during transurethral resection. The immunoSEQ assay was used to sequence the CDR3 region of the TCR beta chain. As for the original processing: For each specimen, the T-cell fraction, clonal dominance, and maximum TCR clone frequency were calculated. TCRdb carries this immuneACCESS record with in-frame sequences only. Its versions omit some clonotypes, under half of them owing to an unresolved V gene in the studies checked, with the rest unexplained. D and trimming come from the DNA, and the V and J calls and clone size come from that table. This sample comprises about 13,000 clones, roughly 65% of them detected only once. Of the sample, under 10% falls within the top ten clones. This clone came up a few times. No antigen is known for it. No quality values exist for individual bases; no much larger clone is one base distant.

The TCR originated in a human donor with urothelial carcinoma. Material: tumor-infiltrating cells from bladder cancer.

CDR3 reads: CASSELGSAGGYTF. In nucleotides, the sequence is TGTGCCAGCAGTGAATTAGGGTCCGCCGGTGGCTACACCTTC. The chain couples TRBV6-1 to TRBJ1-2; no D gene is confidently identified. V is pared back by 2 bases and J by 7 bases, with 14 bases lying between the germline termini. The CDR3 starts with the cysteine, ends with the phenylalanine, and has 14 residues. Of the read, only the CDR3 DNA is kept; its 42 bases are in frame from base 1. CDR1 and CDR2, per the germline V gene, are MNHNS and SASEGT.